The present T cell receptor (beta chain) was sequenced within a study of cytomegalovirus exposure and HLA in healthy donors. Primers: 60 Vbeta forward and 13 Jbeta reverse. Only in-frame clones appear in the TCRdb table, and some are missing; sequencing was by immunoSEQ multiplex PCR. The sample has approximately 130,000 clones; approximately 81% are singletons. The V gene's germline CDR1 is LNHDA and CDR2 SQIVND (reference sequence). The V gene lost 3 bases and the J gene lost 1 base, with 9 bases spanning the gap. The CDR3 covers 15 residues. The J gene is TRBJ1-4, the V gene TRBV19, with D tentatively TRBD1 (5 bases). Sample: PBMCs. This TCR was recovered from a middle-aged woman in good health and CMV-seronegative. Here the CDR3 reads CASSIYGGTNEKLFF. The CDR3 DNA follows: TGTGCCAGTAGTATTTACGGGGGAACTAATGAAAAACTGTTTTTT.